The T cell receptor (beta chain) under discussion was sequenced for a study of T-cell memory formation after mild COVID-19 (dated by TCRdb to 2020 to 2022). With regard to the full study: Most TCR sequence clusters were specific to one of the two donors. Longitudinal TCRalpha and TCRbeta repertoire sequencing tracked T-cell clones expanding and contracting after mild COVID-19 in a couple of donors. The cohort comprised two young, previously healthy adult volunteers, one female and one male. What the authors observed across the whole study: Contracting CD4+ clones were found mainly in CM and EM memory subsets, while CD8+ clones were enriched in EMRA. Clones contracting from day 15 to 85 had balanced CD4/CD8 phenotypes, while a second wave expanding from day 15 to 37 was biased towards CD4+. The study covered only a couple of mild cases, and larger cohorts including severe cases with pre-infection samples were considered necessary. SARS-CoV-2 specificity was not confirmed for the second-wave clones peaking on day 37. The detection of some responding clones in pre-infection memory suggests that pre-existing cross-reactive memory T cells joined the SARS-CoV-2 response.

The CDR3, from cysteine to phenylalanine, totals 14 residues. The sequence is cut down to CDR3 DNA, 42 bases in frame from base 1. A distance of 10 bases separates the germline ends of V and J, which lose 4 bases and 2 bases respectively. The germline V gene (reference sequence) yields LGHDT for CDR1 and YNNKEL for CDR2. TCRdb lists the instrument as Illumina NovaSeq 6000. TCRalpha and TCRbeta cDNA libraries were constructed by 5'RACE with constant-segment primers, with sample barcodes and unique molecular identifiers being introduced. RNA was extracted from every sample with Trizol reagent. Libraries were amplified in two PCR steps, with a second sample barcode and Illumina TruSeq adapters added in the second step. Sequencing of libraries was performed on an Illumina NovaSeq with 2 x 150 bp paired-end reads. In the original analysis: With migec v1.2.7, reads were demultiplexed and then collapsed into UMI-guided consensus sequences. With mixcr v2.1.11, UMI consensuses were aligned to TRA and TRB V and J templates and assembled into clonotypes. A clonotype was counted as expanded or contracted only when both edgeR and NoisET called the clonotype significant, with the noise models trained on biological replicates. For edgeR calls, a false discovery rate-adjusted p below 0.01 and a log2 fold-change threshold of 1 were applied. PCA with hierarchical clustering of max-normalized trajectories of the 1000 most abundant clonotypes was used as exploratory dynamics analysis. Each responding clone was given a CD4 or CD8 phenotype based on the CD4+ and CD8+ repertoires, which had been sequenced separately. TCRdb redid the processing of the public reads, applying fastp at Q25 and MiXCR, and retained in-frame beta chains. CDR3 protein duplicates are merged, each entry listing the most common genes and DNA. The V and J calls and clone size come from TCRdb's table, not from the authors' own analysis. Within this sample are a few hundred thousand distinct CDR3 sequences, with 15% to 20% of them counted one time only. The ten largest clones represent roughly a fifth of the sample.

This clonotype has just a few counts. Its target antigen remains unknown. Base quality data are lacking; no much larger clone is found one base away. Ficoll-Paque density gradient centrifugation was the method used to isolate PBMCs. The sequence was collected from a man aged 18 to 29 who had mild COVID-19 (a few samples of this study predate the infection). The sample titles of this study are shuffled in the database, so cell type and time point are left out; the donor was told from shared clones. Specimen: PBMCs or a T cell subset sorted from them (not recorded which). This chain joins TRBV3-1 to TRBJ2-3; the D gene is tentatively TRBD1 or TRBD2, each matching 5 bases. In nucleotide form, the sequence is TGTGCCAGCAGCCGCCGGGACGACACAGATACGCAGTATTTT. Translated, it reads CASSRRDDTDTQYF.